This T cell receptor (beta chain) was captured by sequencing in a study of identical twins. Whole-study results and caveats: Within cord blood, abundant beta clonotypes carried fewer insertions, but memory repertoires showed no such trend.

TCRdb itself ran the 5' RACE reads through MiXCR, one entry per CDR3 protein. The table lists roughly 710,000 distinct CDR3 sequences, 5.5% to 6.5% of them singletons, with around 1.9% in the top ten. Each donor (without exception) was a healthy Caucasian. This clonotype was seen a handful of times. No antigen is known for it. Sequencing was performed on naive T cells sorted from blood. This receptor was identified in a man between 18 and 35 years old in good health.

The CDR3: CASRRDKTSFGGYTF. CDR3 sequence (DNA): TGTGCCAGCAGGAGGGACAAAACGTCGTTCGGAGGCTACACCTTC. The chain couples TRBV5-6 to TRBJ1-2; D perhaps matches TRBD1 (6 bases). Trimming pared 5 bases from V and 8 bases from J, leaving 22 bases between. Germline V gene sequence: CDR1 SGHDT, CDR2 YYEEEE. This CDR3 is built from 15 residues.